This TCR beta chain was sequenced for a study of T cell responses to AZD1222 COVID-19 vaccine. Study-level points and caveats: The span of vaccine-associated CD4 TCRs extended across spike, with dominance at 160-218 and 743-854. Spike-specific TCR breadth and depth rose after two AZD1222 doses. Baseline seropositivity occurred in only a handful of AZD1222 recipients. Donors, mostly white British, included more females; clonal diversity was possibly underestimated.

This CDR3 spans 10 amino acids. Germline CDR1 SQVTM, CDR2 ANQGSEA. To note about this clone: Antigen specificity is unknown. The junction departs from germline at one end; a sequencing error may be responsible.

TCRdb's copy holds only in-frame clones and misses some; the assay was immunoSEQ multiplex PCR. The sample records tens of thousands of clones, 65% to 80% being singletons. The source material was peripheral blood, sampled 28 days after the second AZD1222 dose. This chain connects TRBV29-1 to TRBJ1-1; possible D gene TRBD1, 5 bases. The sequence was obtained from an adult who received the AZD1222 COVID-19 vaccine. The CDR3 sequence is CSVDLTAGKF. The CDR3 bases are TGCAGCGTTGACCTGACAGCTGGGAAGTTT.